This TCR beta chain emerged from a study of blood T cell repertoires in COVID-19. As originally analysed: Reference gene primer amplification in the assay estimated nucleated cell counts. The method was immunoSEQ multiplex PCR; TCRdb's version includes in-frame clones alone and lacks a portion of them. The DNA was the basis for D and trimming; V, J and clone size are from that table. The data contain 75,000 to 100,000 clones, approximately 90% of them singletons. CDR3 size: 14 residues. Trimming shortened V by 7 bases and J by 3 bases, and 15 bases separated the two germline ends. Germline CDR1 SEHNR, CDR2 FQNEAQ (reference sequence). The sample holds one count of this clone.

The receptor was derived from an older man with acute or convalescent COVID-19. The sample comprised peripheral blood. The rearrangement uses TRBV7-9 and TRBJ1-2, with D uncertain. The chain's CDR3 is CASTRRREDYGYTF. In nucleotides, the CDR3 is TGTGCCAGCACTCGTCGGAGGGAGGACTATGGCTACACCTTC.